Listed here are 16 T cell receptor beta chains from one sample, sequenced in a study of T cells in women clearing cervical HPV infection listed by TCRdb under 2018. Library generation was performed with the immunoSEQ multiplex PCR assay. Held by TCRdb, this immuneACCESS table contains in-frame sequences only and omits some clones. Under half of the omission traces to an unresolved V gene where checked; the cause of the rest is unknown. The sample's table covers fewer than 35,000 clones. In total, the top ten clones hold about 8% of the sample. The sample consisted of blood buffy coat. Receptors were obtained from a woman aged 18-69 years with a cervical HPV16 infection that either progressed to CIN3+ or cleared (not recorded which).

As regards this clone: The CDR3 end lies 3 residues beyond the end of the read and is filled in from the germline J gene. The rearrangement links TRBV20-1 to TRBJ1-1, with D maybe TRBD1 (6 bases). Germline lookup yields CDR1 DFQATT and CDR2 SNEGSKA (reference sequence). The V gene lost 5 bases and the J gene lost 3 bases, with 7 bases spanning the gap. This CDR3 is built from 11 residues. The CDR3 spells CSASGDTEAFF. The CDR3 bases that were read are TGCAGTGCTTCAGGGGACACTGAA.

Concerning this clone itself: Read sequence stops 3 residues before the CDR3 end, and the germline J gene provides the missing end. This sequence joins TRBV5-6 and TRBJ2-5; D is unclear. Between the trimmed V and J ends, which lost 3 bases and 2 bases, there was a span of 8 bases. CDR1 and CDR2 (germline): SGHDT, YYEEEE. The CDR3 has 13 amino acids. CDR3 bases read: TGTGCCAGCAGCTCTTATAGTCAAGAGACC. This gives the protein CASSSYSQET. The full CDR3 protein is CASSSYSQETQYF.

Concerning this clone itself: The read finishes 3 residues shy of the CDR3 end, and the germline J gene is used to complete it. V usage is TRBV27 and J usage is TRBJ2-7; D might be TRBD2 (5 bases). In germline, CDR1 is MNHEY, CDR2 SMNVEV (reference sequence). The ends were cut back, 10 bases at V and 0 bases at J, with 16 bases in the middle. The CDR3 contains 14 residues. Here the CDR3 reads CATKVQRSSYEQYF. The sequenced part of the CDR3 DNA is TGTGCCACCAAGGTACAGCGGAGCTCCTACGAG.

The CDR3 here is CASSQTSGSYNEQFF. The part of the CDR3 DNA that was read is TGTGCCAGTAGCCAAACTAGCGGATCTTACAATGAG. The rearrangement links TRBV19 to TRBJ2-1; 8 bases align to TRBD2. The CDR3 goes on 3 residues after the read ends, and that part is filled in from the germline J gene. The germline CDR1 and CDR2 sequences are LNHDA and SQIVND (reference sequence). V dropped 6 bases and J dropped 4; count of bases not matched to a gene: 8. The CDR3 has 15 amino acids.

As to this clone: This same CDR3 is encoded by further DNA sequences in the sample. The CDR3 here is CASSAWTENYGYTF. The DNA read from the CDR3 is TGTGCCAGCAGTGCCTGGACAGAAAACTATGGC. The J gene is TRBJ1-2, the V gene TRBV6-1; a possible D gene is TRBD1 (6 bases). The read finishes 3 residues shy of the CDR3 end, and the germline J gene is used to complete it. V lost 4 bases and J lost 2, with 11 bases in between. The CDR3 has 14 residues. The germline gives CDR1 MNHNS, CDR2 SASEGT.

Comment on this clone: The read stops 3 residues short of the end of the CDR3; the missing end is completed from the germline J gene. V gene TRBV6-1 combines with J gene TRBJ1-1; TRBD1 aligns across 7 bases. In germline, CDR1 is MNHNS, CDR2 SASEGT. The CDR3 has 13 amino acids. V gave up 3 bases and J gave up 4 bases; unmatched junction bases: 2. The CDR3 protein is CASSETGSTEAFF. The CDR3 DNA, read in part, is TGTGCCAGCAGTGAGACAGGGAGCACTGAA.

In regard to this clone: Sequencing ends 3 residues short of the CDR3 end; the germline J gene provides the rest. This chain links TRBV14 with TRBJ1-2, with D unclear. This CDR3 is built from 13 residues. CDR1 and CDR2 from the germline V gene are SGHDN and FVKESK. V lost 5 bases and J lost 0, with 7 bases in between. The CDR3 reads CASSGAANYGYTF. Incomplete CDR3 DNA: TGTGCCAGCAGCGGCGCGGCTAACTATGGC.

With regard to this clone: The read ends 3 residues before the CDR3 terminus; that terminus is restored from the germline J gene. The gene calls are TRBV6-2 or TRBV6-3 and TRBJ2-5; a possible D gene is TRBD1 (5 bases). There are 13 residues in the CDR3. The V and J ends lost 7 bases and 2 bases respectively, with 11 bases between them. Germline CDR1 MNHEY, CDR2 SVGEGT. The CDR3 reads CASTPGWQETQYF. Partial CDR3 DNA: TGTGCCAGCACCCCAGGGTGGCAAGAGACC.

Remarks on this clone: Read coverage stops 3 residues before the CDR3 terminus; the germline J gene supplies the remainder. The rearrangement links TRBV20-1 to TRBJ1-2; TRBD1 might be the D (5 bases). CDR1 is DFQATT, CDR2 SNEGSKA, per germline (reference sequence). The V gene lost 6 bases and the J gene lost 0 bases, with 14 bases spanning the gap. This CDR3 is 14 amino acids long. Incomplete CDR3 DNA: TGCAGTGCCCCCTCCCAGGGCTCTAACTATGGC. Its protein product is CSAPSQGSNYG. In full, the CDR3 reads CSAPSQGSNYGYTF.

Comment on this clone: The read terminates 3 residues before the CDR3 end, so the remaining end is supplied by the germline J gene. The V gene is TRBV2, the J gene TRBJ1-1; D is ambiguous. The CDR3 length is 13 residues. Germline CDR1 is SNHLY and CDR2 is FYNNEI. CDR3 sequence: CASSEVNSQEAFF. CDR3 DNA (partial): TGTGCCAGCAGTGAAGTGAACAGCCAAGAA.

A remark on this clone: Coverage ceases 3 residues before the CDR3 finishes, and the germline J gene fills in the end. This chain links TRBV10-2 with TRBJ2-6; D is ambiguous. The CDR3 has 13 amino acids. In germline, CDR1 is WSHSY, CDR2 SAAADI. V was shortened by 6 bases and J by 1 base, with 4 bases between the two germline ends. The sequenced part of the CDR3 DNA is TGCGCCAGCAGCAGTTCTGGGGCCAACGTC. Amino acid sequence: CASSSSGANV. The entire CDR3 reads CASSSSGANVLTF.

A word on this clone: The read gets to within 3 residues of the CDR3 end, and the germline J gene fills in the rest. The chain links TRBV19 to TRBJ1-2; 7 bases line up with TRBD1. The CDR3 is made up of 16 amino acids. Germline lookup yields CDR1 LNHDA and CDR2 SQIVND (reference sequence). V gave up 6 bases and J gave up 5 bases; unmatched junction bases: 15. The CDR3 DNA, read in part, is TGTGCCAGTAGCCCTTCCCTCGGACAGGATCTATATGGC. As protein: CASSPSLGQDLYG. The full CDR3 sequence reads CASSPSLGQDLYGYTF.

A remark on this clone: The read ends 3 residues shy of where the CDR3 ends; the end is completed using the germline J gene. The chain couples TRBV7-2 to TRBJ1-2; D is ambiguous. This CDR3 spans 13 amino acids. Germline-derived CDR1 and CDR2 are SGHTA and FQGNSA. The CDR3 bases that were read are TGTGCCAGCAGCTTAGGTGAGCGCTACGAC. The encoded protein is CASSLGERYD. The CDR3, in full, reads CASSLGERYDYTF.

CDR3 loop: CASSFGQSTDTQYF. The part of the CDR3 DNA that was read is TGTGCCAGCAGCTTTGGACAGAGCACAGATACG. The chain combines TRBV11-3 with TRBJ2-3, with D perhaps matching TRBD1 (6 bases). Coverage ceases 3 residues before the CDR3 finishes, and the germline J gene fills in the end. CDR3 length: 14 residues. Germline V gene sequence: CDR1 SGHNT, CDR2 YENEEA. Trimming took 3 bases from V and 0 from J, leaving 7 bases between them.

Details on this clone: The CDR3 extends 3 residues past the end of the read, so its final part is completed from the germline J gene. The J gene is TRBJ1-1, the V gene TRBV18; the D gene is possibly TRBD1 (5 bases). The CDR3 sequence is 16 residues long. Between the trimmed V and J ends, which lost 6 bases and 3 bases, there was a span of 20 bases. Germline V lookup: CDR1 KGHSH, CDR2 LQKENI. Partial CDR3 DNA: TGTGCCAGCTCCCCGATGAAGGGGTACAAGGACACTGAA. It encodes CASSPMKGYKDTE. In full, the CDR3 is CASSPMKGYKDTEAFF.

To note about this clone: The read ends 3 residues shy of where the CDR3 ends; the end is completed using the germline J gene. The chain employs TRBV23-1 and TRBJ2-3; D is undetermined. TRBV23-1 falls under the ORF class, with uncertain function. Deletions cut 2 bases from V and 6 bases from J, with 15 bases between. The CDR3 covers 15 residues. The DNA read from the CDR3 is TGCGCCAGCAGTCAAACCCTTGGGCTGGATGATACG. Its protein product is CASSQTLGLDDT. The whole CDR3 protein reads CASSQTLGLDDTQYF.